The present T cell receptor beta chain was sequenced within a study of T-cell reconstitution after alpha-beta-depleted transplantation in children. Findings and limits, study-wide: A year had passed since transplant, and T-cell counts and diversity by then came mostly from newly produced T cells. The study reportedly traced alpha-beta T cells about two months after transplant to several hundred expanded graft clones.

Unique molecular identifiers tagged the TCRbeta library. MiXCR, applied by TCRdb to the PCR reads, yields one record per CDR3 protein. The sample contains hundreds of thousands of distinct CDR3 sequences, 6% to 10% of which appear only once. The CDR3 contains 14 residues. Deletions cut 7 bases from V and 2 bases from J, with 15 bases between. Germline V gene sequence: CDR1 DFQATT, CDR2 SNEGSKA (reference sequence). This clonotype was counted ten times or more. Its matching antigen is unknown. The V gene is TRBV20-1, the J gene TRBJ2-1; the D gene is possibly TRBD1 (6 bases). The source of this sequence is a female patient aged 2 to 10 who had a stem cell transplant for Fanconi anemia, so the T cells may come from the graft donor. Sample: peripheral blood, taken 360 days after TCRalphabeta/CD19-depleted stem cell transplant. CDR3 bases: TGCAGTGTTCCTGGACAGAGAACCTACAATGAGCAGTTCTTC. Protein product: CSVPGQRTYNEQFF.